These 4 T cell receptor beta chains were sequenced from one sample in a study of blood T cell repertoires in COVID-19. The assay was immunoSEQ multiplex PCR, and TCRdb's table has in-frame clones only and misses some. Seen here are about 90,000 clones, 92% observed once, and the top ten hold roughly 6.6%. Sequencing was done on a sample of peripheral blood. These receptors all come from an older woman with active COVID-19.

The genes are TRBV30 and TRBJ1-4; the D is unclear. This CDR3 comprises 16 residues. Germline loops: CDR1 GTSNPN, CDR2 SVGIG (reference sequence). Trimming pared 3 bases from V and 6 bases from J, leaving 20 bases between. CDR3: CAWSHWGSRRDEKLFF. CDR3 DNA sequence: TGTGCCTGGAGCCACTGGGGAAGCCGGCGGGATGAAAAACTGTTTTTT.

The CDR3 nucleotides read TGCAGTGCTAGTGGGGGGCTCGAGCAGTACTTC. This translates into CSASGGLEQYF. The chain uses TRBV20-1 and TRBJ2-7; either TRBD1 or TRBD2 may supply D (6 bases each). The CDR3 loop spans 11 amino acids. Trimming took 3 bases from V and 6 from J, leaving 9 bases between them. Germline-derived CDR1 and CDR2 are DFQATT and SNEGSKA (reference sequence).

This chain uses TRBV7-8 with TRBJ2-3, with TRBD2 matching 7 bases. V dropped 0 bases and J dropped 5; count of bases not matched to a gene: 5. The germline CDR1 and CDR2 sequences are SGHVS and FQNEAQ. The CDR3 spans 15 residues. The CDR3 loop reads CASSLARREEDTQYF. The CDR3 DNA sequence: TGTGCCAGCAGCTTAGCGCGCCGGGAGGAAGATACGCAGTATTTT.

V usage is TRBV29-1 and J usage is TRBJ2-7, with a possible D match to TRBD2 (7 bases). CDR3 length: 14 residues. V was clipped by 4 bases and J by 1 base, with 14 bases between them. Germline V lookup: CDR1 SQVTM, CDR2 ANQGSEA. CDR3 amino acids: CSVGRGEGSYEQYF. The CDR3 DNA reads as TGCAGCGTTGGAAGGGGGGAGGGTTCCTACGAGCAGTACTTC.